The TCR beta chain described here comes from a study of OX40 agonist ivuxolimab in advanced cancers. Study context: Recorded diagnoses for dose-escalation patients were hepatocellular carcinoma, melanoma, renal cell or head and neck cancer.

The protocol was immunoSEQ multiplex PCR, while the TCRdb copy is restricted to in-frame clones and leaves out a portion. This sample carries 35,000 to 40,000 clones, 84% of them seen once, and the ten largest clones take 18%. Findings and limits, study-wide: At 0.1 to 3.0 mg/kg and by week 6, CD4+ and CD8+ T cells in the blood had expanded clonally.

With regard to this clone: The target antigen is unknown.

The V gene's germline CDR1 is MNHEY and CDR2 SMNVEV (reference sequence). The CDR3 has 14 residues. The V and J ends lost 4 bases and 3 bases, in that order; junction bases with no gene match: 4. This TCR derives from an adult with an advanced solid tumor such as melanoma, head and neck, liver or kidney cancer. Sequencing was performed on CD4+ or CD8+ T cells sorted from blood, taken in a trial of the OX40 agonist ivuxolimab. The chain couples TRBV27 to TRBJ2-7, with 9 positions matching TRBD2. In DNA, the CDR3 is TGTGCCAGCAGTTACTCTAGCGGGATCTACGAGCAGTACTTC. Translation: CASSYSSGIYEQYF.